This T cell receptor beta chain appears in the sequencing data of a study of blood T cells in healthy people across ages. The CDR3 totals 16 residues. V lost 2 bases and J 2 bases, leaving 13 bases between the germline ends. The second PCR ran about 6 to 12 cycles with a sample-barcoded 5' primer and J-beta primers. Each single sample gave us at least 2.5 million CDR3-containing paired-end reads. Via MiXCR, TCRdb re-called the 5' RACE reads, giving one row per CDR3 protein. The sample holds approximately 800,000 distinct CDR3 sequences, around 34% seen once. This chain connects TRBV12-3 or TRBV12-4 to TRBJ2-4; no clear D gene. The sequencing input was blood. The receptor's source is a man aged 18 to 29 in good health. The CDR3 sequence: CASSLIGWETKNIQYF. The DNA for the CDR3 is TGTGCCAGCAGTTTAATAGGCTGGGAAACCAAAAACATTCAGTACTTC.